Below are 25 T cell receptor beta chains sequenced from a single sample in a study of cytomegalovirus exposure and HLA in healthy donors. The PCR ran on 60 Vbeta and 13 Jbeta primers. Generated by immunoSEQ multiplex PCR, the TCRdb table keeps only in-frame clones and is missing some. The sample records fewer than 150,000 clones, around 76% being singletons. The source material was PBMCs. The receptors originated from a man aged 55 to 69 in good health and CMV-seropositive.

This chain links TRBV27 with TRBJ2-7, with 7 bases identical to TRBD1. The CDR3 contains 14 residues. J was trimmed by 1 base and V by 6 bases; bases with no gene match: 6. Germline V gene data show CDR1 as MNHEY and CDR2 as SMNVEV (reference sequence). The CDR3 nucleotides are TGTGCCAGCAGCCCGACAGGGTCGTCCTACGAGCAGTACTTC. It specifies CASSPTGSSYEQYF.

As to this clone: The junction departs from germline at one end; a sequencing error may be responsible. The chain uses TRBV30 and TRBJ2-7, with 9 bases identical to TRBD1. CDR1 and CDR2 (germline): GTSNPN, SVGIG (reference sequence). The CDR3 loop spans 14 amino acids. CDR3 DNA sequence: TGTGCGTGGACGATGGACAGGGGATCGCCGGAGCAGTACTTC. This codes for CAWTMDRGSPEQYF.

V usage is TRBV14 and J usage is TRBJ2-1; TRBD2 is a possible D gene (6 bases). The CDR3 totals 16 residues. V was clipped by 0 bases and J by 9 bases, with 18 bases between them. The germline CDR1 and CDR2 sequences are SGHDN and FVKESK. CDR3 DNA sequence: TGTGCCAGCAGCCAAGATTGGGGGGAGGTTATTAGTGAGCAGTTCTTC. Encoded protein: CASSQDWGEVISEQFF.

The chain combines TRBV11-2 with TRBJ2-2; TRBD2 agrees at 7 bases. There are 16 residues in the CDR3. The V and J ends lost 6 bases and 6 bases, in that order; junction bases with no gene match: 13. The germline gives CDR1 SGHAT, CDR2 FQNNGV. The CDR3 DNA is TGTGCCAGCAGGCGACCGGGACTAAGGGGCCCCGGGGAGCTGTTTTTT. The encoded protein is CASRRPGLRGPGELFF.

The chain links TRBV4-1 to TRBJ2-3, with TRBD1 as a possible D gene (6 bases). Germline values: CDR1 MGHRA, CDR2 YSYEKL. V dropped 4 bases and J dropped 0 bases, with 8 bases sitting between them. The CDR3 is made up of 14 amino acids. CDR3 loop: CASSLQGSTDTQYF. The CDR3 nucleotides are TGCGCCAGCAGCCTACAGGGAAGCACAGATACGCAGTATTTT.

The chain links TRBV5-1 to TRBJ2-7, with 7 bases aligning to TRBD1. Trimming cost V 1 base and J 1 base; bases outside gene matches: 5. This CDR3 contains 15 residues. Germline V gives CDR1 SGHRS, CDR2 YFSETQ. CDR3 nucleotides: TGCGCCAGCAGCTTGACAGGGGAGAGATCCTACGAGCAGTACTTC. Translated, it gives CASSLTGERSYEQYF. The full variable domain, with the rest looked up from reference TRBV5-1 and TRBJ2-7, is KAGVTQTPRYLIKTRGQQVTLSCSPISGHRSVSWYQQTPGQGLQFLFEYFSETQRNKGNFPGRFSGRQFSNSRSEMNVSTLELGDSALYLCASSLTGERSYEQYFGPGTRLTVT.

Turning to this clone: This specimen includes other DNA sequences encoding the same CDR3. This chain links TRBV30 with TRBJ1-1; maybe TRBD1 (6 bases). Germline lookup yields CDR1 GTSNPN and CDR2 SVGIG (reference sequence). The CDR3 runs to 16 residues. V lost 1 base, J lost 1 base, and 16 bases lay in between. CDR3 amino acids: CAWSEGGNARNTEAFF. CDR3 nucleotides: TGTGCCTGGAGTGAAGGGGGTAATGCGAGGAACACTGAAGCTTTCTTT.

This rearrangement joins TRBV5-6 to TRBJ2-7; tentatively, D is TRBD2 (6 bases). Trimming shortened V by 1 base and J by 3 bases, and 14 bases separated the two germline ends. CDR3 size: 15 residues. The V gene's germline CDR1 is SGHDT and CDR2 YYEEEE. CDR3 residues: CASSLFGGSLYEQYF. The CDR3 DNA is TGTGCCAGCAGCTTGTTTGGGGGGTCCCTCTACGAGCAGTACTTC. Full variable domain (rest looked up from reference TRBV5-6 and TRBJ2-7): DAGVTQSPTHLIKTRGQQVTLRCSPKSGHDTVSWYQQALGQGPQFIFQYYEEEERQRGNFPDRFSGHQFPNYSSELNVNALLLGDSALYLCASSLFGGSLYEQYFGPGTRLTVT.

V gene TRBV5-1 combines with J gene TRBJ2-7, with D possibly being TRBD2 (5 bases). The V end was cut by 1 base, the J end by 2 bases, with 10 bases between. The CDR3 contains 14 residues. Germline CDR1 reads SGHRS; CDR2 reads YFSETQ. The CDR3 spells CASSLWEQPYEQYF. The CDR3 DNA reads as TGCGCCAGCAGCTTGTGGGAGCAGCCCTACGAGCAGTACTTC.

CDR3 in DNA: TGTGCCAGTAGTACCGTCACGGGAGGGCCCGCAGAGCAGTTCTTC. Translated, it gives CASSTVTGGPAEQFF. The chain recombines TRBV19 with TRBJ2-1, with 8 positions matching TRBD2. This CDR3 is built from 15 residues. Germline CDR1 is LNHDA and CDR2 is SQIVND (reference sequence). With 4 bases clipped from V and 10 bases from J, the junction kept 12 bases outside the gene matches.

The rearrangement joins TRBV4-2 to TRBJ2-5; 8 bases fit TRBD1. The length of the CDR3 is 15 residues. Germline CDR1 reads LGHNA; CDR2 reads YNFKEQ. J was trimmed by 5 bases and V by 3 bases; bases with no gene match: 8. CDR3 sequence (DNA): TGTGCCAGCAGCCAGCTATCGGACAGGGATGAGACCCAGTACTTC. Its protein product is CASSQLSDRDETQYF.

This rearrangement joins TRBV20-1 to TRBJ2-1; D not resolved. The germline gives CDR1 DFQATT, CDR2 SNEGSKA (reference sequence). V was pared by 6 bases and J by 7 bases, with 10 bases between. The CDR3 runs to 11 residues. The DNA for the CDR3 is TGCAGTGCATACAGAGAAAATGAGCAGTTCTTC. It specifies CSAYRENEQFF.

The rearrangement joins TRBV7-6 to TRBJ1-2, with D unclear. Germline V gives CDR1 SGHVS, CDR2 FNYEAQ. The CDR3 spans 14 residues. Trimming stripped 1 base from V and 2 bases from J, with 8 bases between. The CDR3 reads CASSLGGQNYGYTF. Here the CDR3 DNA reads TGTGCCAGCAGCTTAGGAGGGCAGAACTATGGCTACACCTTC.

This chain links TRBV7-6 with TRBJ1-4; TRBD1 matches 9 bases. J was trimmed by 7 bases and V by 4 bases; bases with no gene match: 13. Per the germline V gene, CDR1 is SGHVS and CDR2 is FNYEAQ. This CDR3 spans 17 amino acids. The CDR3 region is CASSSIPPGQGFEKLFF. CDR3 DNA sequence: TGTGCCAGCAGCTCCATTCCCCCGGGACAGGGCTTTGAAAAACTGTTTTTT.

A single count supports this clone. V gene TRBV5-1 combines with J gene TRBJ1-1; D is ambiguous. Per the germline V gene, CDR1 is SGHRS and CDR2 is YFSETQ. Deletions cut 0 bases from V and 3 bases from J, with 6 bases between. The CDR3 runs to 13 residues. The CDR3 DNA is TGCGCCAGCAGCTTGGATGAGTACACTGAAGCTTTCTTT. This sequence encodes CASSLDEYTEAFF. Supplemented by reference TRBV5-1 and TRBJ1-1, the full variable domain reads KAGVTQTPRYLIKTRGQQVTLSCSPISGHRSVSWYQQTPGQGLQFLFEYFSETQRNKGNFPGRFSGRQFSNSRSEMNVSTLELGDSALYLCASSLDEYTEAFFGQGTRLTVV.

The chain carries TRBV7-3 and TRBJ2-6; 10 bases line up with TRBD1. The germline V gene has CDR1 SGHTA and CDR2 FQGTGA. The CDR3 has 16 residues. The CDR3 protein is CATGTGVLGGANVLTF. DNA of the CDR3: TGTGCAACCGGGACAGGGGTTTTAGGTGGGGCCAACGTCCTGACTTTC.

The chain links TRBV4-1 to TRBJ2-7; D is perhaps TRBD2 (6 bases). Germline CDR1 reads MGHRA; CDR2 reads YSYEKL. The V gene lost 5 bases and the J gene lost 4 bases, with 12 bases spanning the gap. This CDR3 comprises 13 residues. The CDR3 sequence is CASSRLDPYEQYF. DNA for the CDR3: TGCGCCAGCAGCAGACTAGACCCGTACGAGCAGTACTTC.

The chain recombines TRBV6-1 with TRBJ1-3; no reliable D call. Germline V gives CDR1 MNHNS, CDR2 SASEGT. V lost 4 bases to trimming and J lost 5 bases, with 18 bases between them. This CDR3 region has 16 residues. The CDR3 DNA follows: TGTGCCAGCAGTGGGACTGACGGTCCCGATCGAAACACCATATATTTT. Its translation is CASSGTDGPDRNTIYF.

The V call is TRBV6-1, the J call TRBJ1-1; D not certain. V lost 4 bases and J lost 4, with 13 bases in between. Germline V gene data show CDR1 as MNHNS and CDR2 as SASEGT. The CDR3 loop spans 14 amino acids. The CDR3 DNA is TGTGCCAGCAGTGTCGACCCGGGGAGCACTGAAGCTTTCTTT. It translates to CASSVDPGSTEAFF.

This chain connects TRBV18 to TRBJ1-2; D is possibly TRBD1 (5 bases). Trimming took off 6 bases at V and 0 bases at J, with 14 bases between the two ends. The CDR3 contains 15 residues. CDR1 and CDR2 (germline): KGHSH, LQKENI. CDR3 residues: CASSLIGAPNYGYTF. The CDR3 DNA follows: TGTGCCAGCTCCCTCATTGGGGCGCCTAACTATGGCTACACCTTC.

V usage is TRBV5-4 and J usage is TRBJ2-3; 7 bases map to TRBD2. Per germline, CDR1 SGHNT and CDR2 YYREEE (reference sequence). Germline trimming cut 4 bases from V and 2 bases from J; bases unmatched to any gene: 10. This CDR3 has 16 amino acids. This CDR3 is CASSRSSRGDTDTQYF. The CDR3 DNA follows: TGTGCCAGCAGCCGTTCTTCTCGGGGGGACACAGATACGCAGTATTTT.

The chain joins TRBV2 to TRBJ1-5; D is perhaps TRBD1 (5 bases). The length of the CDR3 is 17 residues. Trimming cost V 7 bases and J 2 bases, with 21 bases left between them. Germline CDR1 is SNHLY and CDR2 is FYNNEI. Here the CDR3 reads CASTPGGGFKGNQPQHF. The CDR3 region has the DNA TGTGCCAGCACCCCCGGGGGAGGATTCAAGGGCAATCAGCCCCAGCATTTT.

The genes are TRBV5-1 and TRBJ2-7; 8 nucleotides match TRBD2. The CDR3 length is 14 residues. Unmatched junction bases numbered 4, after V lost 1 base and J lost 4 bases. The germline CDR1 and CDR2 sequences are SGHRS and YFSETQ. The CDR3 sequence: CASSLLPSGYEQYF. In DNA, the CDR3 is TGCGCCAGCAGCTTGCTGCCTAGCGGGTACGAGCAGTACTTC.

This clone occurred a few times. The gene calls are TRBV28 and TRBJ1-2; TRBD1 might be the D (6 bases). The CDR3 sequence is 14 residues long. CDR1 and CDR2 from the germline V gene are MDHEN and SYDVKM. Trimming took 5 bases from V and 2 from J, leaving 12 bases between them. DNA of the CDR3: TGTGCCAGCAGTCCACACGACAGGAACTATGGCTACACCTTC. Encoded protein: CASSPHDRNYGYTF.

This clone appeared once. CDR3 loop: CASSSLQGTEAFF. CDR3 bases: TGCGCCAGCAGCTCTTTACAGGGAACTGAAGCTTTCTTT. The chain employs TRBV5-1 and TRBJ1-1; the D gene is possibly TRBD1 (6 bases). The CDR3 totals 13 residues. CDR1 is SGHRS and CDR2 is YFSETQ in the germline V gene. Trimming took 3 bases from V and 5 from J, leaving 11 bases between them.